The source of this T cell receptor beta chain is a study of somatic mutations in cytotoxic T cells in rheumatoid arthritis (TCRdb year 2017). Context from the whole study: Some V beta antibody-stained T-cell populations were flow-sorted on a FACSAria II or Sony SH800 at nearly 100% purity, and sorted V beta1+ cells also underwent TCRB sequencing. To characterize clonality, the study used TCRB deep sequencing while asking whether somatic mutations are carried by expanded CD8+ T-cell clones in newly diagnosed, untreated rheumatoid arthritis. The median ages of the patient and control groups were essentially identical. A total of some 62 rheumatoid arthritis patients and under 25 healthy controls underwent TCRB deep sequencing. Study-wide findings and limitations: The largest CD8+ clone made up more than 20% of CD8+ cells in about an eighth of the 65 patients, and blood and synovial fluid shared several identical CD8+ TCRB sequences. CD8+ clonality increased with age in patients (Spearman r of about 0.45) but not in healthy controls. Rheumatoid arthritis patients and age-matched healthy controls did not significantly differ in CD8+ T-cell clonality. The slight underrepresentation of TRBV07 in patients was not corrected for multiple comparisons. Viral specificity could not be ruled out by absence from virus-specific databases, and the antigen targets of the expanded CD8+ clones remained unknown.

There are a few counts of this clone. The target of this receptor is not known. The junction shows a germline mismatch at one end, possibly a read error. The immunoSEQ assay was applied to genomic DNA for TCRB CDR3 sequencing. On the study's bioinformatics: Only productive TCRB rearrangements were included in the analyses. Defining a clone by its unique TCRB CDR3 sequence, the study calculated clonality as a productive clonality index derived from Shannon entropy. Repertoire overlap for a pair of samples was computed from each clone's template counts relative to total templates per sample. V-gene usage from TCRB sequencing and V-gene usage measured by flow cytometry were correlated (Spearman r of approximately 0.62). Not all clones reach the TCRdb copy of this immuneACCESS table, which keeps in-frame sequences only. Checked studies attribute under half of the gap to unresolved V genes and leave the rest unexplained. The V and J calls and clone size come from that table; D and trimming were worked out from the DNA. The sample has 5,500 to 8,500 clones on record, roughly 75% of them singletons. The ten largest clonotypes hold under 45% of the sample.

Healthy controls were roughly 20 blood donors whose buffy coats were used, with a median age of approximately 60 years (range roughly 20-75) and approximately 50% female. Flow cytometry confirmed the purity of CD4+ and CD8+ cells that had been isolated by positive magnetic bead selection on an AutoMACS. Isolation of peripheral blood mononuclear cells was done through Ficoll-Paque PLUS density gradient separation. DNA was extracted from CD4-enriched, CD8-enriched or PBMC samples with Nucleospin Tissue or Tissue XS kits and quantified with a Qubit 2.0 fluorometer. CDR1 and CDR2 were assigned from the germline V gene (reference sequence) as SSHAT and FNYEAQ. Spanning cysteine to phenylalanine, the CDR3 consists of 15 amino acids. The sequence is cut down to CDR3 DNA, 45 bases in frame from base 1.

The receptor's source is a woman aged 60-70 years in good health. In this chain, TRBV7-7 is recombined with TRBJ2-3; TRBD1 agrees with 10 junctional bases. The sample consisted of CD8+ T cells sorted from blood. The CDR3 reads as follows: CASSFGQGGYETQYF. The DNA sequence is TGTGCTAGCAGCTTTGGACAGGGGGGTTATGAAACGCAGTATTTT.